Each of the 2 T cell receptor beta chains below was sequenced from the same sample in a study of shared clonotypes between healthy human individuals. Data came from immunoSEQ multiplex PCR; TCRdb stores just in-frame clones and leaves some out. The sample includes about 460,000 clones, around 77% seen only once; the top ten take 12%. Sample: PBMCs. These receptors were collected from a middle-aged woman in good health. Some clones in this sample may be carry-over from other donors' samples.

V gene TRBV4-3 combines with J gene TRBJ2-1; a weak D match, TRBD1 (6 bases). Germline V gives CDR1 LGHNA, CDR2 YSLEER. V dropped 0 bases and J dropped 4 bases, with 13 bases sitting between them. The CDR3 is made up of 16 amino acids. CDR3 sequence (DNA): TGCGCCAGCAGCCAAGAGGGACACGGCTTGTACAATGAGCAGTTCTTC. Residues: CASSQEGHGLYNEQFF.

In regard to this clone: It is likely a read error: a sequence one base away is far more abundant. The rearrangement joins TRBV5-5 to TRBJ2-2, with D perhaps matching TRBD2 (5 bases). The CDR3 runs 13 residues. Per the germline V gene, CDR1 is SGHKS and CDR2 is YYEKEE (reference sequence). CDR3: CASSFKSTGELVF. CDR3 bases: TGTGCCAGCAGCTTTAAAAGCACCGGGGAGCTGGTTTTT.